Below are 29 T cell receptor beta chains sequenced from a single sample in a study of neurological immune-mediated disorders. TCRdb analysed the 5' RACE reads with MiXCR anew, one entry per CDR3 protein. The sample shows about 49,000 distinct CDR3 sequences, around 13% of them seen only once. Time point given: longitudinal time-point 2. Sample: PBMCs. Receptors originate from a male donor with HTLV-1-associated myelopathy (HAM/TSP).

This clonotype has a count of ten or more. The chain couples TRBV7-2 to TRBJ2-7; 8 bases align to TRBD2. V lost 7 bases and J lost 3; bases outside the gene matches: 11. The CDR3 spans 15 residues. Germline V gene data show CDR1 as SGHTA and CDR2 as FQGNSA. Here the CDR3 reads CASTRMAGGNYEQYF. The CDR3 DNA reads as TGTGCCAGCACCCGGATGGCGGGGGGAAACTACGAGCAGTACTTC.

There are many counts of this clonotype. The gene calls are TRBV5-1 and TRBJ1-4; maybe TRBD1 (5 bases). V shed 0 bases and J shed 8 bases, with 11 bases lying between them. Germline CDR1 and CDR2: SGHRS and YFSETQ. CDR3 length: 14 residues. CDR3 protein: CASSLGGTEEKLFF. DNA of the CDR3: TGCGCCAGCAGCTTGGGAGGGACCGAAGAAAAACTGTTTTTT.

This clonotype has a count of ten or more. This sequence joins TRBV28 and TRBJ1-6; 9 bases are shared with TRBD1. Unmatched junction bases numbered 2, after V lost 2 bases and J lost 9 bases. The CDR3 contains 14 residues. Germline V gene data show CDR1 as MDHEN and CDR2 as SYDVKM. The CDR3 DNA is TGTGCCAGCAGTTTACGGGACAGGGCTTCACCCCTCCACTTT. It specifies CASSLRDRASPLHF.

This clonotype was seen at least ten times. The rearrangement uses TRBV7-2 and TRBJ1-1; D is undetermined. Trimming stripped 5 bases from V and 2 bases from J, with 12 bases between. Germline V gene data show CDR1 as SGHTA and CDR2 as FQGNSA. The CDR3 has 14 residues. This chain's CDR3 is CASSTHRTNTEAFF. Here the CDR3 DNA reads TGTGCCAGCAGCACCCATAGGACTAACACTGAAGCTTTCTTT.

This clonotype showed up many times. V is TRBV10-3 and J is TRBJ2-3; D ambiguous. V dropped 4 bases and J dropped 2 bases, with 13 bases sitting between them. This CDR3 is 15 amino acids long. Germline CDR1 is ENHRY and CDR2 is SYGVKD. CDR3 in amino acids: CAISAVPWTTDTQYF. The DNA of the CDR3 is TGTGCCATCAGTGCCGTTCCTTGGACCACAGATACGCAGTATTTT.

This clonotype came up many times. J is TRBJ2-3 and V is TRBV5-1; 8 positions match TRBD2. CDR1 and CDR2 from the germline V gene are SGHRS and YFSETQ. The CDR3 totals 14 residues. V gave up 7 bases and J gave up 0 bases; unmatched junction bases: 4. CDR3 sequence: CASGRGGSTDTQYF. The CDR3 coding sequence is TGCGCCAGCGGCCGGGGGGGGAGCACAGATACGCAGTATTTT.

Concerning this clonotype itself: A much larger clone lies a single base off, so this may be a read error. The gene calls are TRBV24-1 and TRBJ2-5; D is possibly TRBD2 (6 bases). The CDR3 sequence is 14 residues long. Germline V lookup: CDR1 KGHDR, CDR2 SFDVKD. CDR3: CTTSDAGSEGTQYF. The CDR3 DNA reads as TGTACCACCAGTGACGCGGGGTCGGAGGGGACCCAGTACTTC.

This clonotype is medium-sized in the sample. This chain's CDR3 is CASSPGTVNSPLHF. Written as DNA, the CDR3 is TGTGCCAGCAGCCCTGGGACAGTGAATTCACCCCTCCACTTT. The chain couples TRBV7-2 to TRBJ1-6; 7 bases fit TRBD1. J was trimmed by 7 bases and V by 5 bases; bases with no gene match: 5. The CDR3 is 14 residues long. The germline gives CDR1 SGHTA, CDR2 FQGNSA.

This clonotype was detected ten times or more. The V gene is TRBV14, the J gene TRBJ1-4; D might be TRBD1 (5 bases). The CDR3 runs 15 residues. Trimming left V 1 base short and J 3 bases short, with 9 bases between. CDR1 is SGHDN, CDR2 FVKESK, per germline. This chain's CDR3 is CASSQAGLSNEKLFF. In nucleotides, the CDR3 is TGTGCCAGCAGCCAAGCGGGGCTTTCTAATGAAAAACTGTTTTTT.

This clonotype has at least ten counts. The chain links TRBV28 to TRBJ1-6; possible D gene TRBD1, 5 bases. V gave up 8 bases and J gave up 7 bases, with 18 bases separating them. This CDR3 is built from 15 residues. CDR1 and CDR2 (germline): MDHEN, SYDVKM. The chain's CDR3 is CASGLYGGGNSPLHF. The CDR3 DNA sequence: TGTGCCAGCGGTCTTTATGGGGGTGGGAATTCACCCCTCCACTTT.

The table lists this clonotype with many counts. The V and J genes are TRBV6-5 and TRBJ2-5, with D hard to call. Trimming cost V 2 bases and J 7 bases, with 17 bases left between them. The germline V gene encodes CDR1 MNHEY and CDR2 SVGAGI. This CDR3 has 15 amino acids. The CDR3, as DNA: TGTGCCAGCAGTTACGCGACGGGCCCTAAAGGGACCCAGTACTTC. Amino acids: CASSYATGPKGTQYF.

The sample holds many counts of this clonotype. This chain links TRBV7-2 with TRBJ2-1; D is unresolved. Trimming left V 0 bases short and J 2 bases short, with 8 bases between. This CDR3 comprises 15 residues. The V gene's germline CDR1 is SGHTA and CDR2 FQGNSA. The CDR3 nucleotides read TGTGCCAGCAGCTTAGCGGTAGGGACCTACAATGAGCAGTTCTTC. It encodes CASSLAVGTYNEQFF. The complete variable domain, with remaining parts taken from reference TRBV7-2 and TRBJ2-1, reads GAGVSQSPSNKVTEKGKDVELRCDPISGHTALYWYRQSLGQGLEFLIYFQGNSAPDKSGLPSDRFSAERTGGSVSTLTIQRTQQEDSAVYLCASSLAVGTYNEQFFGPGTRLTVL.

This clonotype was counted ten times or more. The rearrangement links TRBV28 to TRBJ1-5, with a possible D match to TRBD1 (6 bases). CDR1 and CDR2 from the germline V gene are MDHEN and SYDVKM. V lost 6 bases to trimming and J lost 4 bases, with 13 bases between them. The CDR3 covers 14 residues. CDR3 region: CASRGGRVNQPQHF. The DNA for the CDR3 is TGTGCCAGCAGGGGGGGGCGCGTGAATCAGCCCCAGCATTTT.

This clonotype appeared many times. The V gene is TRBV4-2, the J gene TRBJ2-7, with D maybe TRBD1 (6 bases). The CDR3 sequence is 14 residues long. V was clipped by 4 bases and J by 3 bases, with 13 bases between them. Germline-derived CDR1 and CDR2 are LGHNA and YNFKEQ. CDR3 DNA: TGTGCCAGCAGCCCTGAGAGGGGGAGCTACGAGCAGTACTTC. Protein product: CASSPERGSYEQYF.

This clonotype came up many times. This chain connects TRBV5-1 to TRBJ2-5, with no clear D. CDR3 length: 15 amino acids. The V gene's germline CDR1 is SGHRS and CDR2 YFSETQ. The germline V and J ends were trimmed by 0 bases and 2 bases, with 11 bases remaining between them. CDR3 region: CASSLEGNFQETQYF. The CDR3 DNA follows: TGCGCCAGCAGCTTGGAGGGCAACTTTCAAGAGACCCAGTACTTC.

This clonotype was counted many times. The genes are TRBV30 and TRBJ1-1; D is perhaps TRBD1 (5 bases). This CDR3 spans 17 amino acids. V lost 3 bases to trimming and J lost 7 bases, with 27 bases between them. Germline V CDR1 and CDR2: GTSNPN, SVGIG (reference sequence). The CDR3 DNA is TGTGCCTGGAGCGACCTCATCCCAGGCAGGGACTTGGTTGAAGCTTTCTTT. Its translation is CAWSDLIPGRDLVEAFF.

This clonotype has ten or more counts. The rearrangement uses TRBV29-1 and TRBJ1-1; TRBD1 matches at 8 bases. The CDR3 covers 13 residues. In germline, CDR1 is SQVTM, CDR2 ANQGSEA. Trimming cost V 4 bases and J 3 bases; bases outside gene matches: 4. The CDR3 spells CSVGTGSHTEAFF. In DNA form, the CDR3 reads TGCAGCGTTGGGACAGGGAGTCACACTGAAGCTTTCTTT.

This clonotype appeared many times. The V gene is TRBV6-2 or TRBV6-3, the J gene TRBJ1-6; 8 positions agree with TRBD1. The J segment lost 9 bases and the V segment lost 2 bases, leaving 3 bases of the junction unmatched. This CDR3 spans 14 amino acids. Germline V gene sequence: CDR1 MNHEY, CDR2 SVGEGT. In DNA form, the CDR3 reads TGTGCCAGCAGTTACGGACAGGGTATTTCACCCCTCCACTTT. This codes for CASSYGQGISPLHF.

This clonotype was seen repeatedly, ten times or more. The chain links TRBV10-3 to TRBJ2-7, with D possibly matching TRBD1 (6 bases). Germline CDR1 reads ENHRY; CDR2 reads SYGVKD. The CDR3 runs 13 residues. Trimming removed 2 bases at V and 5 bases at J, with 10 bases between. The chain's CDR3 is CAISETGWNEQYF. CDR3 nucleotides: TGTGCCATCAGTGAGACAGGGTGGAACGAGCAGTACTTC.

The table lists this clonotype with many counts. This chain uses TRBV5-1 with TRBJ2-1; possibly TRBD2 for D (6 bases). The CDR3 loop spans 16 amino acids. V lost 7 bases, J lost 3 bases, and 20 bases lay in between. Germline V lookup: CDR1 SGHRS, CDR2 YFSETQ. The CDR3 DNA reads as TGCGCCAGCGGATTGACACCCGCGGGGTACTACAATGAGCAGTTCTTC. Residues: CASGLTPAGYYNEQFF.

The V gene is TRBV6-6, the J gene TRBJ1-5, with TRBD1 matching over 8 bases. This CDR3 is 19 amino acids long. With 5 bases clipped from V and 0 bases from J, the junction kept 15 bases outside the gene matches. The germline V gene has CDR1 MNHNY and CDR2 SVGAGI (reference sequence). The CDR3 nucleotides are TGTGCCAGCAGTCCAGACTTATTACGCGGACAGGGTAGCAATCAGCCCCAGCATTTT. Translating it yields CASSPDLLRGQGSNQPQHF.

This clonotype has ten or more counts. The V call is TRBV10-3, the J call TRBJ1-4, with D perhaps matching TRBD1 (5 bases). The V end was cut by 0 bases, the J end by 8 bases, with 16 bases between. This CDR3 spans 16 amino acids. Germline V gene sequence: CDR1 ENHRY, CDR2 SYGVKD. CDR3 coding DNA: TGTGCCATCAGTGAGTCCGTTGGGACTCCGGGGGAAAAACTGTTTTTT. It specifies CAISESVGTPGEKLFF.

V is TRBV6-5 and J is TRBJ2-1; D may be TRBD2 (6 bases). Germline-derived CDR1 and CDR2 are MNHEY and SVGAGI. CDR3 size: 12 residues. V dropped 8 bases and J dropped 7 bases, with 12 bases sitting between them. For the CDR3, the DNA is TGTGCCAGCTCATTTGGGGGGAATGAGCAGTTCTTC. Translating it yields CASSFGGNEQFF.

This clonotype was counted ten times or more. The chain links TRBV9 to TRBJ2-5; D unclear. Looked up from germline, CDR1 is SGDLS and CDR2 is YYNGEE. The length of the CDR3 is 15 residues. The ends were cut back, 9 bases at V and 2 bases at J, with 20 bases in the middle. The CDR3 DNA reads TGTGCCACCCATAAACTGGACCGGCGTCAAGAGACCCAGTACTTC. This translates into CATHKLDRRQETQYF.

The V and J genes are TRBV9 and TRBJ2-1, with 8 bases lining up with TRBD2. The length of the CDR3 is 14 residues. CDR1 and CDR2 from the germline V gene are SGDLS and YYNGEE. The V segment lost 0 bases and the J segment 6 bases; nucleotides outside the gene matches: 2. The CDR3 DNA follows: TGTGCCAGCAGCGTAGTGGCGGGGGGCAATGAGCAGTTCTTC. Encoded protein: CASSVVAGGNEQFF. Full variable domain (rest looked up from reference TRBV9 and TRBJ2-1): DSGVTQTPKHLITATGQRVTLRCSPRSGDLSVYWYQQSLDQGLQFLIQYYNGEERAKGNILERFSAQQFPDLHSELNLSSLELGDSALYFCASSVVAGGNEQFFGPGTRLTVL.

In its sample, this clonotype was seen many times. This chain uses TRBV10-3 with TRBJ1-2; TRBD1 might be the D (5 bases). V gave up 7 bases and J gave up 4 bases, with 19 bases separating them. Germline-derived CDR1 and CDR2 are ENHRY and SYGVKD. This CDR3 has 15 residues. CDR3 residues: CAITPGTVGAYGYTF. CDR3 bases: TGTGCCATCACGCCCGGGACTGTGGGAGCCTATGGCTACACCTTC.

Comments on this clonotype: A much larger clonotype is one base distant, so this may be a read error. The V gene is TRBV28, the J gene TRBJ2-1, with TRBD1 identical over 9 bases. The length of the CDR3 is 13 residues. V gave up 7 bases and J gave up 9 bases; unmatched junction bases: 7. The germline V gene encodes CDR1 MDHEN and CDR2 SYDVKM. CDR3 sequence reads: CASNFRDRAEQFF. In nucleotides, the CDR3 is TGTGCCAGCAATTTCAGGGACAGGGCTGAGCAGTTCTTC.

This clonotype occurred many times. This chain uses TRBV20-1 with TRBJ1-3, with 7 bases that match TRBD1. Germline CDR1 reads DFQATT; CDR2 reads SNEGSKA (reference sequence). Germline trimming cut 5 bases from V and 5 bases from J; bases unmatched to any gene: 3. The CDR3 runs to 12 residues. The CDR3 protein is CSAEQGRNTIYF. The CDR3 nucleotides read TGCAGTGCTGAACAGGGGAGAAACACCATATATTTT.

This clonotype was observed a handful of times. The V call is TRBV19, the J call TRBJ1-5; 8 bases are a match to TRBD1. CDR1 is LNHDA and CDR2 is SQIVND in the germline V gene (reference sequence). The CDR3 loop spans 13 amino acids. V dropped 7 bases and J dropped 6; count of bases not matched to a gene: 5. The CDR3 sequence is CASTGGSGQPQHF. CDR3 DNA sequence: TGTGCCAGTACAGGGGGCTCGGGTCAGCCCCAGCATTTT.